Sequencing of this T cell receptor beta chain was carried out in a study of cytomegalovirus exposure and HLA in healthy donors. Study-level background: From HLA-typed donors, an early data release held 70 million to 100 million unique TCRs. Study conclusions and caveats: Earlier analysis yielded a pattern in which most TCR beta V segments were productive about 90% or about 30% of the time. Among CMV-associated TCR beta chains, most appeared HLA-restricted in a later analysis.

Comment on this clone: What it recognizes is unknown.

Primers for the PCR totalled 60 Vbeta and 13 Jbeta. Here immunoSEQ multiplex PCR was the method, and the copy in TCRdb shows in-frame clones only, minus some. The top ten clones hold under 3.5% of a sample with over 150,000 clones, about 65% of them seen once. The receptor's source is a woman aged 25 to 39 in good health and CMV-seronegative. Sequences were obtained from PBMCs.

The CDR3 coding sequence is TGTGCCAGCAGCAAAGCCCAGGAAGAAGGCACAGATACGCAGTATTTT. Its protein is CASSKAQEEGTDTQYF. The chain employs TRBV21-1 and TRBJ2-3; the table names TRBD1, a call not compared with the DNA. TRBV21-1 is labeled a pseudogene. The CDR3 covers 16 residues.